The 7 T cell receptor beta chains given below trace back to one sample, sequenced in a study of blood T cell repertoires in COVID-19. Some clones are missing from TCRdb's copy, which holds only in-frame ones; the method was immunoSEQ multiplex PCR. The top ten clones hold 18% of a sample with some 90,000 clones, 80% to 90% of them seen once. Sequences were obtained from peripheral blood. The receptors shown here come from an elderly woman with acute or convalescent COVID-19.

The chain couples TRBV5-1 to TRBJ2-7; 8 bases are shared with TRBD1. The V gene end was trimmed by 4 bases and the J gene end by 1 base; junction bases not matched to a gene: 7. The CDR3 sequence is 15 residues long. From germline, CDR1 is SGHRS and CDR2 YFSETQ. The CDR3 region is CASSGQGAPSYEQYF. The CDR3, as DNA: TGCGCCAGCAGCGGACAGGGCGCCCCTTCCTACGAGCAGTACTTC.

V gene TRBV5-1 combines with J gene TRBJ1-2; 11 bases map to TRBD1. V lost 6 bases, J lost 7 bases, and 14 bases stayed unmatched. From germline, CDR1 is SGHRS and CDR2 YFSETQ. The CDR3 spans 16 residues. CDR3 residues: CASTVAPGQGGLGYTF. CDR3 nucleotides: TGCGCCAGCACCGTAGCCCCGGGACAGGGGGGTCTTGGCTACACCTTC.

V and J are TRBV5-6 and TRBJ1-2, with D possibly matching TRBD1 (6 bases). Trimming cost V 3 bases and J 2 bases, with 11 bases left between them. Germline V gives CDR1 SGHDT, CDR2 YYEEEE. The CDR3 runs to 14 residues. The CDR3 nucleotides are TGTGCCAGCAGCTCCAGGGGTCAGAACTATGGCTACACCTTC. Translation: CASSSRGQNYGYTF.

This clone was seen only once. The CDR3 loop reads CASSLASGAGMETQYF. The CDR3 nucleotides read TGTGCCAGCAGCTTAGCGTCGGGAGCCGGAATGGAGACCCAGTACTTC. The chain has TRBV7-8 and TRBJ2-5; TRBD2 might be the D (6 bases). This CDR3 is built from 16 residues. V lost 0 bases to trimming and J lost 5 bases, with 16 bases between them. Germline CDR1 SGHVS, CDR2 FQNEAQ. The variable domain in full, with the rest retrieved from reference TRBV7-8 and TRBJ2-5, is GAGVSQSPRYKVAKRGQDVALRCDPISGHVSLFWYQQALGQGPEFLTYFQNEAQLDKSGLPSDRFFAERPEGSVSTLKIQRTQQEDSAVYLCASSLASGAGMETQYFGPGTRLLVL.

The chain joins TRBV6-1 to TRBJ1-2; no clear D gene. CDR3 length: 17 residues. Trimming pared 0 bases from V and 4 bases from J, leaving 18 bases between. Germline V CDR1 and CDR2: MNHNS, SASEGT. CDR3 loop: CASSEAVDEAVAYGYTF. CDR3 sequence (DNA): TGTGCCAGCAGTGAAGCCGTAGATGAAGCCGTCGCCTATGGCTACACCTTC.

This rearrangement joins TRBV5-1 to TRBJ1-3; D remains ambiguous. V lost 0 bases and J lost 0, with 4 bases in between. The CDR3 extends over 14 amino acids. Germline V gene sequence: CDR1 SGHRS, CDR2 YFSETQ. This CDR3 reads CASSLAGSGNTIYF. The DNA for the CDR3 is TGCGCCAGCAGCTTGGCAGGCTCTGGAAACACCATATATTTT.

The gene calls are TRBV2 and TRBJ2-3, with 9 bases fitting TRBD1. Germline CDR1 SNHLY, CDR2 FYNNEI. With 7 bases clipped from V and 1 base from J, the junction kept 6 bases outside the gene matches. This CDR3 has 15 amino acids. CDR3 DNA sequence: TGTGCCAGCACCATACAGGGGGCAGGCACAGATACGCAGTATTTT. The encoded protein is CASTIQGAGTDTQYF.